This T cell receptor beta chain was obtained from a study of preoperative IRX-2 immunotherapy in early breast cancer. This clone has a single count. Described treatment: preoperative locoregional IRX-2 cytokine immunotherapy. This phase Ib study tested locoregional IRX-2 cytokine immunotherapy given before surgery. Libraries were prepared by immunoSEQ multiplex PCR; TCRdb keeps only in-frame clonotypes and omits some of them. The repertoire holds about 33,000 clones, with roughly 91% as singletons. The sample here was tumor tissue, taken after IRX-2 immunotherapy. The source of this sequence is a human donor with breast cancer.

CDR3 sequence reads: CASSIVGQISNQPQHF. CDR3 DNA: TGTGCCAGTAGTATAGTAGGACAAATTAGCAATCAGCCCCAGCATTTT. The chain carries TRBV19 and TRBJ1-5; tentatively, D is TRBD1 (5 bases). Trimming took 1 base from V and 0 from J, leaving 10 bases between them. Germline V gene lookup returns CDR1 LNHDA and CDR2 SQIVND (reference sequence). The CDR3 spans 16 residues.